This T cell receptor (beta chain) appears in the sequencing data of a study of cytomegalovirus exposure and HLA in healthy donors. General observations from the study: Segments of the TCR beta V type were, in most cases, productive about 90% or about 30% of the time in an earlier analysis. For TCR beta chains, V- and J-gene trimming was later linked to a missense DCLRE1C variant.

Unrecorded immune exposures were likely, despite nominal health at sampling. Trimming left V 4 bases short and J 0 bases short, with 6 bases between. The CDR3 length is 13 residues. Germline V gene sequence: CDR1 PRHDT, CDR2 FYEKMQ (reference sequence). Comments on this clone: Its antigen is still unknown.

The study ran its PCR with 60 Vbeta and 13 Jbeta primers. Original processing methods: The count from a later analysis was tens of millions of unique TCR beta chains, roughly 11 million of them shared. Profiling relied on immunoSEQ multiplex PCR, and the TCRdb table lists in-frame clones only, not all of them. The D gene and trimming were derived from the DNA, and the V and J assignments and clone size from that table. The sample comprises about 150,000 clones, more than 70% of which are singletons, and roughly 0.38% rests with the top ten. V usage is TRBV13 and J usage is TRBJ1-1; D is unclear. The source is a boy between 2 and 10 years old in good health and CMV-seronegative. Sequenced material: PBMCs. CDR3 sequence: CASSSGVNTEAFF. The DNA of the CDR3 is TGTGCCAGCAGCTCGGGAGTGAACACTGAAGCTTTCTTT.